The T cell receptor beta chain described here comes from a study of cytomegalovirus exposure and HLA in healthy donors. Overall study context: An analysis done earlier identified 95 million to 140 million unique TCR beta sequences from 150 million to 200 million T cells.

The PCR ran on 60 Vbeta and 13 Jbeta primers. Method: immunoSEQ multiplex PCR; TCRdb's copy keeps in-frame clones and lacks some. This table holds some 180,000 clones, over 65% found once. The CDR3 is made up of 16 amino acids. V lost 10 bases and J 3 bases, leaving 25 bases between the germline ends. In germline, CDR1 is LNHDA, CDR2 SQIVND (reference sequence). The gene calls are TRBV19 and TRBJ2-7, with D maybe TRBD1 (7 bases). The sequenced sample was PBMCs. This clonotype was sampled from a young woman in good health and CMV-seronegative. The CDR3 reads CATRGISGGTVYEQYF. DNA for the CDR3: TGTGCCACAAGGGGGATTTCGGGCGGGACAGTCTACGAGCAGTACTTC.